This TCR beta chain originates from a study of T cell responses to AZD1222 COVID-19 vaccine. Study findings and constraints: Mapped onto spike, vaccine-associated CD4 TCRs spanned it and were dominant at 160-218 and 743-854.

The protocol was immunoSEQ multiplex PCR, while the TCRdb copy is restricted to in-frame clones and leaves out a portion. The sample consists of roughly 99,000 clones, 70% to 90% of them appearing once. V was clipped by 1 base and J by 8 bases, with 5 bases between them. Germline V gene lookup returns CDR1 MGHDK and CDR2 SYGVNS. The CDR3 length is 11 residues. Second doses at about 4 or about 12 weeks were pooled. Points on this clone: What it binds is unknown.

This rearrangement joins TRBV25-1 to TRBJ1-1; no clear D. This receptor was obtained from an adult who received the AZD1222 COVID-19 vaccine. The material was peripheral blood, obtained 28 days after the second AZD1222 dose. The CDR3 is CASSELTEAFF. In DNA form, the CDR3 reads TGTGCCAGCAGTGAATTGACAGAAGCTTTCTTT.